This T cell receptor (beta chain) originates from a study of CDR3 diversity in severe acne (dated by TCRdb to the late 2010s). With regard to this clonotype: What antigen it recognizes has not been identified. No qualities accompany the bases; no much larger clone lies one base away.

The library relied on PCR. The reads were generated on an Illumina HiSeq 2000. TCRdb trimmed public reads at Q25 via fastp, called clones via MiXCR and kept in-frame beta chains. Each entry is one CDR3 protein sequence, shown with its most common DNA and genes. The sample table holds 89,000 or so distinct CDR3 sequences, of which approximately 52% were seen once. Together, the top ten hold roughly a tenth of the sample. At the junction V is shortened by 6 bases and J by 6 bases; bases outside the gene matches: 12. Including the terminal cysteine and phenylalanine, the CDR3 comprises 15 residues. Of all the DNA, just the CDR3 is kept, 45 bases in frame from base 1. CDR1 and CDR2 (MRHNA, SNTAGT) derive from the germline V gene.

The receptor was isolated from a male donor in good health, serving as a control. The chain links TRBV6-4 with TRBJ2-7; a stretch of 9 junction bases matches TRBD1. Sequencing was done on a sample of blood. The CDR3 is CASRQQGTGNGEQYF. The nucleotides are TGTGCCAGCAGACAGCAAGGGACAGGGAACGGCGAGCAGTACTTC.